This T cell receptor (beta chain) was identified in a study of cytomegalovirus exposure and HLA in healthy donors (dated by TCRdb to between 2016 and 2019). Regarding the research as a whole: In an earlier analysis of 550 to 750 of the donors, roughly 300 Gb of sequence data and 95 million to 130 million unique TCR beta sequences from about 179 million T cells were reported. Alongside the repertoire data, information on donor age, sex, ethnicity and CMV serostatus was compiled. Of the approximately 400 genotyped donors, around 81% fell in the genetic ancestry cluster associated with self-reported Caucasian donors. Roughly 300 gigabases of sequencing data and 70 million to 85 million unique TCR sequences were included in an early release covering roughly 600 HLA-typed donors. Using immunosequencing, the study profiled T cell repertoires from 666 subjects and related those repertoires to cytomegalovirus serostatus. Typing coverage differed by locus: A, B, C, DRB1 and DQB1 were typed in about 620-640 donors, DQA1 in 500 to 550, DPA1 in 600 to 610, and DPB1 in about 450. High-throughput TCR immunosequencing, statistical association of individual TCRs with disease status, and machine learning were combined to predict cytomegalovirus infection status. A separate validation cohort of 90 to 150 different subjects was used in addition to the roughly 700-subject first cohort. All discovery cohort repertoires had been generated on a single sequencing platform. A later genetic analysis took genome-wide SNP genotypes for about three fifths of the roughly 670 donors and used that subset as a discovery cohort. Rather than drawing on any new phenotypic data, the later analysis identified candidate immune exposures from TCR beta sequences and the way those sequences occurred across donors. Across about 370 genotyped donors of the cohort, an average of roughly 230,000 unique TCR beta nucleotide sequences per donor were sequenced, and approximately 19% of those sequences were non-productive. Both class I and class II loci were covered by HLA typing, at four-digit resolution. Several DR-DQ haplotypes were treated as single units for association and clustering because of strong linkage in the cohort. The aim of the study was to test whether cataloging public T cell receptors could identify signatures of past pathogen exposure. A later analysis re-examined previously published TCR beta repertoires from about 700 donors and added high-resolution HLA genotyping to investigate patterns of TCR occurrence. To decide whether each TCR beta V gene segment behaved as functional or pseudogenic, an earlier analysis of fewer than 750 of the donors relied on high-throughput TCR beta sequencing.

The method behind the library was the immunoSEQ multiplex PCR assay. For the multiplex PCR, a mixture combining 60 forward primers for TCR Vbeta segments and 13 reverse primers for TCR Jbeta segments was used. Amplification of the CDR3 region of rearranged TCR beta genes was performed with a multiplex PCR assay on genomic DNA. On the Illumina HiSeq System, the amplified TCR beta libraries were sequenced as 87-base-pair reads. The authors processed their data as follows. A later analysis tallied roughly 80 million unique TCR beta chains across the 600 to 700 repertoires, and roughly 11 million of those chains were shared by two or more donors. To remove PCR and sequencing errors, raw reads were error-corrected and collapsed into unique sequences using a nearest-neighbor algorithm that merged closely related sequences. V, D and J gene segments were assigned by aligning CDR3 sequences to IMGT reference sequences. For a sequence to be retained, at least a six-nucleotide match to both a V gene segment and a J gene segment was required. A rearrangement was called productive if the CDR3 had no stop codons and remained in frame with V and J, and every other rearrangement was called non-productive. CDR3 was defined by IMGT convention, running from the second conserved V-encoded cysteine to the conserved J-encoded phenylalanine. In an earlier analysis of approximately 590 of the donors, sequences lacking an unambiguous match to a single V gene segment were excluded. In an earlier analysis of 587 of the donors, V segments were called functional above 56.7% productive rearrangements and were called segregating when the between-donor standard deviation exceeded 5%. A statistical classification framework was built for diagnosing cytomegalovirus status from the catalog of TCR beta chain sequences. In a later analysis, TCR nucleotide sequences were compared against IMGT/GENE-DB human TR gene sequences so that V and J genes could be assigned. A later analysis assigned CDR3 sequences and most-parsimonious VDJ recombination scenarios with the TCRdist pipeline. In a later analysis, every TCR beta chain was defined by the combination of its CDR3 amino acid sequence and its V-gene family, and reads without a unique V-gene family were dropped. A later analysis removed 500 to 650 highly shared, low-generation-probability nucleotide sequences to deal with suspected cross-contamination and a sequencing artifact. For each public chain, a later analysis derived a clonal expansion index from normalized ranks of inferred template counts within each repertoire. In a later analysis, generation probabilities were computed using a VDJ recombination model fitted to out-of-frame rearrangements, and the results were checked against IGoR. In a later analysis, TCR-TCR, TCR-HLA and TCR-CMV co-occurrence was scored with hypergeometric tests, and a repertoire-size bias correction was applied to TCR pairs. To estimate false discovery rates, a later analysis permuted the HLA or CMV assignments 20 times. In a later analysis, co-occurring TCRs were grouped with DBSCAN, and TCRdist sequence similarity was added when clustering was performed within HLA-allele-positive subsets. Co-occurrence clustering excluded repertoires with fewer than 30,000 or more than 120,000 public chains, plus five with anomalous nucleotide sharing. TCRdb obtained this table from immuneACCESS and retained in-frame rearrangements with V and J assigned. These tables miss some clones; where compared with another copy, unresolved V genes account for less than half of the shortfall, and the remainder is unexplained. The D gene and trimming were derived from the DNA, and the V and J assignments and clone size from that table. The sample profile shows 190,000 or so clones; around four fifths of them were found once. About 1.6% of the sample goes to the ten largest clones.

The cohort comprised some 730 healthy bone marrow donors. All cohort members were sampled while nominally healthy, although unrecorded immune exposures were likely present. The donor was CMV seronegative and belonged to the group of over 300 seronegative cohort members. Every donor gave a peripheral blood sample, and the peripheral blood mononuclear cells from that sample were used for TCR beta sequencing. The Qiagen DNeasy Blood Extraction Kit was used to extract genomic DNA from the blood cell samples. Turning to this clone: Its antigen specificity is not known. Base qualities are missing; no much larger clone stands one base away.

Points the paper makes about the study in general: The classifier was reported to diagnose cytomegalovirus status with high specificity and sensitivity in both the original cohort and the validation cohort. A further reported finding was that TCR beta sequences accurately predicted the HLA-A and HLA-B alleles for most subjects in the first cohort. According to a later analysis, TCR association rates differed among HLA loci, with DRB1 alleles showing the most associated TCRs and HLA-C alleles showing the fewest. A later genetic analysis associated a missense DCLRE1C variant with V-gene and J-gene trimming of TCR beta chains, and an independent cohort replicated the association. In vitro tests confirmed that a few of the cytomegalovirus-associated TCR beta chains recognize cytomegalovirus antigens. In a later analysis, HLA-associated TCR beta chains showed more clonal expansion and lower generation probabilities than non-associated chains that were equally common. Some 15 rarely observed V segments, including chromosome 9 orphons, were excluded from the earlier analysis of a few hundred of the donors because counts were too low. Because HLA typing was missing for some donors at each locus, association tests included only the typed subset. Assigning TCR associations to individual alleles was difficult when HLA alleles, especially DR and DQ, strongly co-occurred. A cluster of highly shared sequence variants was judged likely to represent a technical artifact of the sequencing pipeline. According to a later analysis, parvovirus B19, influenza, CMV and Epstein-Barr virus appeared linked to several top co-occurrence clusters. CMV serostatus was the only immune exposure information available for the cohort. The presence/absence analyses assumed that sequencing depth was roughly uniform across donors, and that assumption may not be true. This cohort had only TCR beta chains sequenced, and the lack of alpha or paired-chain data limited which features could be detected. Most CMV-associated TCR beta chains appeared to be HLA-restricted in a later analysis, and the HLA associations seemed to be driven largely by CMV exposure. Across donors, most TCR sequences were observed very rarely, whereas some public TCRs were present in many individuals. A later genetic analysis reported fewer N-insertions in productive TCRs among donors in an Asian-associated ancestry cluster than the approximately 700-donor mean. An earlier analysis of approximately 530 of the donors showed that most TCR beta V segments appeared in productive rearrangements either about 90% or about 30% of the time, which broadly matched IMGT annotations. A total of about 150 TCR beta chains were listed by the study as associated with cytomegalovirus. In a later analysis, some 18,000 TCR beta sequences were associated with specific HLA alleles at a false discovery rate of 0.05. The authors suggested that the approach could potentially be extended to other disease states and immunological phenotypes. Correlated functional status among segregating V segments might be attributable to linkage disequilibrium, but an unknown experimental factor could not be ruled out.

The source is a man aged 50 to 59 in good health and CMV-seronegative. The specimen sequenced was PBMCs.

CDR3 reads: CASSVGAGTGRADTQYF. The DNA reads as follows: TGTGCCAGCAGCGTAGGAGCGGGGACAGGTCGAGCAGATACGCAGTATTTT. The receptor chain draws on TRBV9 and TRBJ2-3; the D gene is possibly TRBD1, with 8 bases matching. Trimming removed 0 bases from V and 4 bases from J, leaving 18 bases between the germline ends. From the germline V gene, CDR1 is SGDLS and CDR2 is YYNGEE. Reading from cysteine to phenylalanine, the CDR3 counts 17 amino acids. The entry retains the CDR3 DNA only, 51 bases that are in frame from base 1.